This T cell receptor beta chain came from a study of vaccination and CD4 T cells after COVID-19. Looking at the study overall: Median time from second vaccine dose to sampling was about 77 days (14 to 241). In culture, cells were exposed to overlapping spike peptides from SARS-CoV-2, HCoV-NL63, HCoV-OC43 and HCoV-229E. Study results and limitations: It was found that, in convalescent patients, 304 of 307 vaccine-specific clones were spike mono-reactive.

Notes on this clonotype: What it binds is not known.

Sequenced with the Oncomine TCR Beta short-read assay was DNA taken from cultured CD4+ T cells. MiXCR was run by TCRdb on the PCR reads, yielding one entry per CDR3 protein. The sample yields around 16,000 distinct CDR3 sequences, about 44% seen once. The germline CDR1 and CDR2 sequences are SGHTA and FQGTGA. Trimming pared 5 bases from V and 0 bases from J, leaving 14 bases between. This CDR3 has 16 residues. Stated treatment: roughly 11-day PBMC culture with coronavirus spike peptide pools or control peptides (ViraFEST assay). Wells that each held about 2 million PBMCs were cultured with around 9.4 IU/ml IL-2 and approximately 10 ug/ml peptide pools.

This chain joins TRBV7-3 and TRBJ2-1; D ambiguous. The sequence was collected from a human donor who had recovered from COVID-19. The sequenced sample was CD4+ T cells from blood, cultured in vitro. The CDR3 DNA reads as TGTGCCAGCAGCATCCTAGGGTCGAGCTCCTACAATGAGCAGTTCTTC. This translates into CASSILGSSSYNEQFF.